This T cell receptor beta chain was found in a study of vaccination effects on CD4 cells after COVID-19. Comment on this clone: What it binds is not known.

After more than 8 days in culture, the CD4+ T cells were isolated. As their vaccination, participants received two doses of either BNT162b2 or mRNA-1273. Days 3 and 7 saw half the medium replaced with IL-2 medium. Here immunoSEQ multiplex PCR was the method, and the copy in TCRdb shows in-frame clones only, minus some. The sample has 43,000 or so clones; approximately 70% are singletons. This CDR3 has 13 residues. V was clipped by 7 bases and J by 5 bases, with 14 bases between them. Specimen: CD4+ T cells from PBMCs cultured without peptide, collected after COVID-19 vaccination. The clonotype was recovered from a human donor who received a COVID-19 vaccine. The chain carries TRBV12-3 or TRBV12-4 and TRBJ1-1; no clear D gene. The CDR3 is CASTQRRYTEAFF. The DNA for the CDR3 is TGTGCCAGCACCCAGAGACGGTATACTGAAGCTTTCTTT.